Shown below are 18 T cell receptor beta chains from a single sample sequenced in a study of graft-versus-host responses after intestinal transplantation. Their recognized antigens are unknown. Measured with immunoSEQ multiplex PCR; TCRdb has only the in-frame clones, and not every one. Found here are under 150,000 clones, just over 90% of them singletons; the top ten hold approximately 0.17%. Sequenced material: unstimulated CD4+ T cells sorted from spleen or lymph node cells, taken before intestinal transplant. Receptors were obtained from a human donor who received an intestinal transplant.

This chain joins TRBV2 and TRBJ1-1, with 8 bases aligning to TRBD1. The CDR3 consists of 15 residues. Germline V lookup: CDR1 SNHLY, CDR2 FYNNEI. The V gene end was trimmed by 5 bases and the J gene end by 1 base; junction bases not matched to a gene: 6. The CDR3 bases are TGTGCCAGCAGTCGGTACGGACAGGGGAACACTGAAGCTTTCTTT. This encodes CASSRYGQGNTEAFF.

The chain has TRBV7-8 and TRBJ1-2; no clear D. Germline CDR1 is SGHVS and CDR2 is FQNEAQ. The CDR3 is 13 residues long. V was shortened by 5 bases and J by 4 bases, with 11 bases between the two germline ends. The CDR3 reads CASSVNVGYGYTF. Here the CDR3 DNA reads TGTGCCAGCAGCGTTAATGTTGGCTATGGCTACACCTTC.

This clone was detected only once. The chain is built from TRBV7-3 and TRBJ1-3; D gene unclear. The CDR3 has 14 amino acids. The V end was cut by 10 bases, the J end by 0 bases, with 13 bases between. Germline CDR1 and CDR2: SGHTA and FQGTGA. The chain's CDR3 is CATLRGSSGNTIYF. The CDR3 DNA sequence: TGTGCCACCCTCCGGGGAAGCTCTGGAAACACCATATATTTT. Complete variable domain (other parts from reference TRBV7-3 and TRBJ1-3): GAGVSQTPSNKVTEKGKYVELRCDPISGHTALYWYRQSLGQGPEFLIYFQGTGAADDSGLPNDRFFAVRPEGSVSTLKIQRTERGDSAVYLCATLRGSSGNTIYFGEGSWLTVV.

V usage is TRBV9 and J usage is TRBJ2-5; TRBD2 agrees at 7 bases. Germline loops: CDR1 SGDLS, CDR2 YYNGEE. This CDR3 region has 16 residues. The V segment lost 3 bases and the J segment 2 bases; nucleotides outside the gene matches: 10. This CDR3 reads CASSARGSGVQETQYF. The DNA of the CDR3 is TGTGCCAGCAGCGCCCGGGGAAGCGGGGTTCAAGAGACCCAGTACTTC.

V is TRBV6-1 and J is TRBJ2-7; 13 positions agree with TRBD2. CDR1 MNHNS and CDR2 SASEGT come from the germline V gene. The CDR3 extends over 15 amino acids. J gave up 3 bases and V 7 bases, and 6 bases lay outside the gene matches. CDR3: CASNGLAGDLYEQYF. The CDR3 DNA reads TGTGCCAGCAACGGACTAGCGGGGGATCTCTACGAGCAGTACTTC.

The chain has TRBV27 and TRBJ2-7; D gene unclear. CDR3 length: 14 amino acids. V was pared by 6 bases and J by 2 bases, with 14 bases between. CDR1 and CDR2 (germline): MNHEY, SMNVEV (reference sequence). Written as DNA, the CDR3 is TGTGCCAGCAGGGCCGACAACCCCCCCTACGAGCAGTACTTC. Amino acid sequence: CASRADNPPYEQYF.

The chain uses TRBV7-2 and TRBJ1-1; D remains ambiguous. The germline V gene has CDR1 SGHTA and CDR2 FQGNSA. The V and J ends lost 5 bases and 2 bases respectively, with 9 bases between them. CDR3 length: 13 amino acids. This CDR3 reads CASSPILNTEAFF. The DNA for the CDR3 is TGTGCCAGCAGCCCTATTTTAAACACTGAAGCTTTCTTT.

This chain uses TRBV6-1 with TRBJ1-6; D is uncertain. The ends were cut back, 8 bases at V and 0 bases at J, with 8 bases in the middle. The CDR3 totals 14 residues. Germline CDR1 and CDR2: MNHNS and SASEGT. The CDR3 bases are TGTGCCAGCTTGAAGGACTCCTATAATTCACCCCTCCACTTT. Its protein is CASLKDSYNSPLHF.

CDR3 amino acids: CASSALGPSNTGELFF. CDR3 DNA sequence: TGTGCCAGCAGCGCTTTAGGTCCCTCGAACACCGGGGAGCTGTTTTTT. This rearrangement joins TRBV5-4 to TRBJ2-2; no clear D. The CDR3 has 16 amino acids. The V and J ends lost 4 bases and 0 bases respectively, with 13 bases between them. The germline gives CDR1 SGHNT, CDR2 YYREEE (reference sequence). The variable domain in full, with the rest retrieved from reference TRBV5-4 and TRBJ2-2, is ETGVTQSPTHLIKTRGQQVTLRCSSQSGHNTVSWYQQALGQGPQFIFQYYREEENGRGNFPPRFSGLQFPNYSSELNVNALELDDSALYLCASSALGPSNTGELFFGEGSRLTVL.

This chain links TRBV4-2 with TRBJ1-4; D is undetermined. The V gene's germline CDR1 is LGHNA and CDR2 YNFKEQ. CDR3 length equals 15 residues. Trimming took off 0 bases at V and 5 bases at J, with 10 bases between the two ends. CDR3 coding DNA: TGTGCCAGCAGCCAAGATGCGCAGGAGAATGAAAAACTGTTTTTT. It codes for CASSQDAQENEKLFF.

V and J are TRBV5-1 and TRBJ2-2; the D is unclear. The CDR3 consists of 14 residues. Germline assignment: CDR1 SGHRS and CDR2 YFSETQ. The V gene lost 4 bases and the J gene lost 0 bases, with 7 bases spanning the gap. CDR3 nucleotides: TGCGCCAGCAGCCGACTTTCGAACACCGGGGAGCTGTTTTTT. Its translation: CASSRLSNTGELFF.

The rearrangement links TRBV19 to TRBJ2-7; D may be TRBD1 or TRBD2 (6 bases each). Germline V CDR1 and CDR2: LNHDA, SQIVND (reference sequence). The V and J ends lost 2 bases and 4 bases respectively, with 12 bases between them. This CDR3 is 14 amino acids long. CDR3 in amino acids: CASSIRGPKYEQYF. In DNA form, the CDR3 reads TGTGCCAGTAGTATACGGGGGCCGAAATACGAGCAGTACTTC.

The sample holds one count of this clone. The rearrangement links TRBV7-2 to TRBJ2-5; no clear D gene. The CDR3 sequence is 13 residues long. V was pared by 5 bases and J by 2 bases, with 9 bases between. Germline V gene lookup returns CDR1 SGHTA and CDR2 FQGNSA. This CDR3 reads CASSIGRQETQYF. As DNA, the CDR3 is TGTGCCAGCAGCATCGGACGGCAAGAGACCCAGTACTTC.

The rearrangement links TRBV18 to TRBJ2-1; a weak D match, TRBD2 (6 bases). The CDR3 has 15 amino acids. V lost 3 bases to trimming and J lost 3 bases, with 12 bases between them. Germline loops: CDR1 KGHSH, CDR2 LQKENI. The CDR3 loop is CASSPRLEVYNEQFF. The CDR3 DNA reads as TGTGCCAGCTCACCGAGACTAGAGGTCTACAATGAGCAGTTCTTC.

V and J are TRBV6-5 and TRBJ1-4; 9 positions agree with TRBD1. Germline CDR1 MNHEY, CDR2 SVGAGI. The CDR3 has 16 amino acids. Germline trimming cut 3 bases from V and 10 bases from J; bases unmatched to any gene: 12. This CDR3 is CASSYLLGTGKGKLFF. The CDR3 region has the DNA TGTGCCAGCAGTTATCTCCTCGGGACAGGGAAGGGAAAACTGTTTTTT.

The genes are TRBV6-1 and TRBJ2-7; maybe TRBD1 (7 bases). V dropped 2 bases and J dropped 2 bases, with 13 bases sitting between them. CDR3 length: 15 residues. CDR1 is MNHNS, CDR2 SASEGT, per germline. The CDR3 protein is CASSEPRDRTYEQYF. Here the CDR3 DNA reads TGTGCCAGCAGTGAACCGCGGGACAGAACCTACGAGCAGTACTTC.

CDR3: CASSAGTDNTEAFF. The CDR3, as DNA: TGTGCCAGCAGCGCCGGGACAGATAACACTGAAGCTTTCTTT. This sequence joins TRBV7-9 and TRBJ1-1, with 7 bases that match TRBD1. Germline V CDR1 and CDR2: SEHNR, FQNEAQ (reference sequence). The CDR3 contains 14 residues. V was clipped by 5 bases and J by 2 bases; unmatched bases: 5.

The genes are TRBV4-2 and TRBJ1-2, with TRBD1 as a possible D gene (6 bases). From germline, CDR1 is LGHNA and CDR2 YNFKEQ. The CDR3 loop spans 17 amino acids. Deletions cut 3 bases from V and 3 bases from J, with 20 bases between. In DNA form, the CDR3 reads TGTGCCAGCAGCCACTCCCGGGAGGGGGGTGGGCACTATGGCTACACCTTC. As protein: CASSHSREGGGHYGYTF.